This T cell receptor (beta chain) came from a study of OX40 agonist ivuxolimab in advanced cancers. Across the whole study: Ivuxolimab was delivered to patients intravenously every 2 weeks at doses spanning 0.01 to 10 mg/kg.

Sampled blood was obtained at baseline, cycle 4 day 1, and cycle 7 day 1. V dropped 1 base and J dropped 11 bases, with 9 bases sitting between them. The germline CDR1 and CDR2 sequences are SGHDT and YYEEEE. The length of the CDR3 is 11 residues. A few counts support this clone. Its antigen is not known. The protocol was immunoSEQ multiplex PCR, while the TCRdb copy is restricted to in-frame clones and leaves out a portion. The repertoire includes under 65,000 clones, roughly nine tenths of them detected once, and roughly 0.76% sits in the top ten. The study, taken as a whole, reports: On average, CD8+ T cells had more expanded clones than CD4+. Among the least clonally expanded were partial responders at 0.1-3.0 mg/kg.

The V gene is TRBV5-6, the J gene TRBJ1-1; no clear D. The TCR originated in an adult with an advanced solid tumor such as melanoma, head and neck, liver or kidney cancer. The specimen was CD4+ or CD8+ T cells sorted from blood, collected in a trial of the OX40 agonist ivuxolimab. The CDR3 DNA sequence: TGTGCCAGCAGCTTGTCGGGTTTGGCTTTCTTT. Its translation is CASSLSGLAFF.